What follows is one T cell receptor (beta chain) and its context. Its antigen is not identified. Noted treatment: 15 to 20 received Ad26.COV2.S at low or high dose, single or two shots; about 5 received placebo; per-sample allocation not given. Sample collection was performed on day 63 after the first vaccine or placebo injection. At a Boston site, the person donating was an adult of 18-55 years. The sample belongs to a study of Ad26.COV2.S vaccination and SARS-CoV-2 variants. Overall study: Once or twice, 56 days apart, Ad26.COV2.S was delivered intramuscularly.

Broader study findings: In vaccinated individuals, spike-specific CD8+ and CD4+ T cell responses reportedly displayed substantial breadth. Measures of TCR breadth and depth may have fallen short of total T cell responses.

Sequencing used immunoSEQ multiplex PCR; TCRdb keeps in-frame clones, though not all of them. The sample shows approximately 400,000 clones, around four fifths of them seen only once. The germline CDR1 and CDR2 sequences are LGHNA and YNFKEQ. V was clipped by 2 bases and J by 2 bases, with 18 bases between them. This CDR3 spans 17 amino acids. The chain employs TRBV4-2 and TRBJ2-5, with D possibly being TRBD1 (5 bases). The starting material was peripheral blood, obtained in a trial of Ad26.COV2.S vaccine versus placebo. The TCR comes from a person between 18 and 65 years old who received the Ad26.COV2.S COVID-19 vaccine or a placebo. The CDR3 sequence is CASSQSPGKKGQETQYF. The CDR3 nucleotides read TGTGCCAGCAGCCAATCTCCAGGGAAGAAAGGACAAGAGACCCAGTACTTC.